The clone carrying this TCR beta chain was counted ten times or more. The antigen is not known. The data were taken from a study of neurological immune-mediated disorders. Study outcomes and limitations: One related-CDR3 cluster, which may be a signature, held the repertoires of 18 of 34 multiple sclerosis patients after phylogenetic grouping.

MiXCR, applied by TCRdb to the 5' RACE reads, yields one record per CDR3 protein. The sample includes about 66,000 distinct CDR3 sequences, 3% to 4% of them seen just once. Per the germline V gene, CDR1 is SGDLS and CDR2 is YYNGEE. CDR3 length: 17 residues. V was pared by 3 bases and J by 2 bases, with 18 bases between. The sample consisted of PBMCs. The receptor was derived from a man aged 35-49 years with multiple sclerosis. The V call is TRBV9, the J call TRBJ2-1; unclear D gene. The CDR3 DNA follows: TGTGCCAGCAGCGGATCACAGAGAAACCTCCCCTACAATGAGCAGTTCTTC. This encodes CASSGSQRNLPYNEQFF. Full variable domain (outside the CDR3, taken from reference TRBV9 and TRBJ2-1): DSGVTQTPKHLITATGQRVTLRCSPRSGDLSVYWYQQSLDQGLQFLIQYYNGEERAKGNILERFSAQQFPDLHSELNLSSLELGDSALYFCASSGSQRNLPYNEQFFGPGTRLTVL.